This T cell receptor (beta chain) was documented in a study of T cells after yellow fever vaccination. Study in general: Preparation used SMART-Seq v4 Ultra Low Input for the low-cell-number fractions.

This clonotype was counted a few times. Antigen unknown. It was through 5'RACE template switching that TCR cDNA was made, with a universal primer site and UMIs added. MiXCR, run by TCRdb on the 5' RACE reads, gives a single entry per CDR3 protein. The profile shows some 240,000 distinct CDR3 sequences, around 4.9% of them singletons. Study findings and constraints: The secondary response peaked faster, at day 5 versus 15, but was weaker.

Germline V CDR1 and CDR2: SGHTA, FQGNSA. Trimming cost V 5 bases and J 8 bases, with 8 bases left between them. The length of the CDR3 is 11 residues. V usage is TRBV7-2 and J usage is TRBJ2-3; D ambiguous. Sequencing used CD4+ T cells sorted from PBMCs, obtained on the day of the yellow fever booster vaccination. The clonotype comes from a young man who received the YFV17D yellow fever vaccine. The CDR3 loop is CASSNSGTQYF. As DNA, the CDR3 is TGTGCCAGCAGCAACTCGGGTACGCAGTATTTT.